This T cell receptor beta chain was captured in a study of shared clonotypes between healthy human individuals. This clone was found a few times. Its antigen remains unknown. The study's findings and limits: An anticipated effect of sequencing depth on clonotype sharing among donors was recognized.

Data came from immunoSEQ multiplex PCR; TCRdb stores just in-frame clones and leaves some out. The sample contains 550,000 to 600,000 clones, roughly 79% of which appear only once. The germline V and J ends were trimmed by 4 bases and 1 base, with 11 bases remaining between them. Germline CDR1 reads SGHRS; CDR2 reads YFSETQ. The CDR3 runs 14 residues. The chain is built from TRBV5-1 and TRBJ2-5; tentatively, D is TRBD1 (5 bases). The sequenced material came from PBMCs. The TCR comes from a woman in her thirties or forties in good health. Some clones in this sample may be carry-over from other donors' samples. The CDR3 loop reads CASSVTASQETQYF. CDR3 DNA: TGCGCCAGCAGCGTGACAGCGTCCCAAGAGACCCAGTACTTC.